The present T cell receptor beta chain was sequenced within a study of OX40 agonist ivuxolimab in advanced cancers. Looking at the study overall: The drug used for patients, ivuxolimab, was an agonistic anti-OX40 (CD134) antibody. There were three patients with partial responses, one having hepatocellular carcinoma and two cutaneous melanoma.

Germline V gene lookup returns CDR1 MNHEY and CDR2 SMNVEV (reference sequence). V gave up 1 base and J gave up 6 bases, with 6 bases separating them. CDR3 size: 12 residues. Profiled with immunoSEQ multiplex PCR; TCRdb holds only in-frame clones, not every one. The table lists under 90,000 clones, around 86% of them singletons, with over 0.75% in the top ten. The chain is built from TRBV27 and TRBJ1-2; D ambiguous. The input for sequencing was CD4+ or CD8+ T cells sorted from blood, taken in a trial of the OX40 agonist ivuxolimab. This receptor was obtained from an adult with an advanced solid tumor such as melanoma, head and neck, liver or kidney cancer. DNA for the CDR3: TGTGCCAGCAGTTTATTTGGGGATGGCTACACCTTC. Protein product: CASSLFGDGYTF.